This entry concerns a single TCR beta chain. Its antigen is unknown. Germline CDR1 is LGHDT and CDR2 is YNNKEL (reference sequence). The CDR3 extends over 16 amino acids. V shed 4 bases and J shed 1 base, with 15 bases lying between them. These data are taken from a study of T cell responses to AZD1222 COVID-19 vaccine. General study points: An increase in Spike-specific TCR breadth and depth was observed after two AZD1222 doses.

Method: immunoSEQ multiplex PCR; TCRdb's copy keeps in-frame clones and lacks some. The sample lists some 150,000 clones; 80% to 90% were seen once. Sequenced here: peripheral blood, sampled on day 0 of AZD1222 vaccination. The receptor was isolated from an adult in good health. This sequence joins TRBV3-1 (or the pseudogene TRBV3-2) and TRBJ2-3, with D hard to call. CDR3 bases: TGTGCCAGCAGCCCCCCCGGAGTCTGGGGCACAGATACGCAGTATTTT. This codes for CASSPPGVWGTDTQYF.